Presented here are 32 T cell receptor beta chains from one specimen sequenced in a study of shared T cell receptors in the human thymus. TCRdb keeps only in-frame clones here, not all; method: immunoSEQ multiplex PCR. This sample yields hundreds of thousands of clones, of which 70% to 90% are seen a single time; around 0.0099% belongs to the top ten. The data were also submitted as part of a second study, on human thymus T cells.

The sequencing sample was made of thymocytes. Receptors originate from a boy under two years old with a congenital heart defect.

This clone was found a few times. The chain carries TRBV4-3 and TRBJ1-2; D may be TRBD1 (6 bases). In germline, CDR1 is LGHNA, CDR2 YSLEER. V was pared by 5 bases and J by 4 bases, with 14 bases between. The CDR3 is 14 amino acids. The CDR3 reads CASSSRGYGYGYTF. The CDR3 DNA follows: TGCGCCAGCAGCTCCAGGGGTTATGGCTATGGCTACACCTTC.

The rearrangement uses TRBV5-6 and TRBJ1-5; 7 nucleotides match TRBD1. Trimming took 4 bases from V and 4 from J; bases not matched to a gene: 11. CDR1 and CDR2 (germline): SGHDT, YYEEEE. This CDR3 has 16 residues. Written as DNA, the CDR3 is TGTGCCAGCAGCCCCGGGGGCAGGGGGGCAAATCAGCCCCAGCATTTT. It translates to CASSPGGRGANQPQHF.

This chain connects TRBV11-2 to TRBJ2-1, with a tentative D call TRBD1 (6 bases). Per the germline V gene, CDR1 is SGHAT and CDR2 is FQNNGV. CDR3 length: 15 amino acids. The germline V and J ends were trimmed by 5 bases and 0 bases, with 11 bases remaining between them. The CDR3 reads CASSAGQSSYNEQFF. DNA of the CDR3: TGTGCCAGCAGCGCTGGACAGAGCTCCTACAATGAGCAGTTCTTC.

This chain connects TRBV27 to TRBJ2-3; 8 bases line up with TRBD2. Germline assignment: CDR1 MNHEY and CDR2 SMNVEV (reference sequence). The V gene end was trimmed by 7 bases and the J gene end by 1 base; junction bases not matched to a gene: 10. CDR3 length: 16 residues. This CDR3 is CASIGTSGQRTDTQYF. The CDR3 DNA reads TGTGCCAGCATTGGGACTAGTGGTCAGCGCACAGATACGCAGTATTTT.

A few counts support this clone. The genes are TRBV14 and TRBJ2-2, with 9 bases aligning to TRBD2. The V segment lost 0 bases and the J segment 5 bases; nucleotides outside the gene matches: 19. The CDR3 has 21 residues. CDR1 and CDR2 from the germline V gene are SGHDN and FVKESK. CDR3 loop: CASSQDPRGDGLAGKTGELFF. The CDR3 DNA follows: TGTGCCAGCAGCCAAGATCCCAGGGGGGATGGTCTAGCGGGAAAGACCGGGGAGCTGTTTTTT.

This clone was seen a single time. The genes are TRBV25-1 and TRBJ2-1, with 9 bases aligning to TRBD1. V shed 0 bases, J shed 8 bases, and the junction held 11 bases outside the gene matches. The germline V gene encodes CDR1 MGHDK and CDR2 SYGVNS. This CDR3 region has 17 residues. The CDR3 region is CASSEYKDRGVVHEQFF. In DNA, the CDR3 is TGTGCCAGCAGTGAATATAAGGACAGGGGCGTTGTCCATGAGCAGTTCTTC.

The V and J genes are TRBV1 and TRBJ2-1; TRBD2 was called by the table and not checked on the DNA. TRBV1 is assigned pseudogene status. The CDR3 runs 24 residues. In nucleotides, the CDR3 is TGCACCAGCAGCCAAGGATGGGTTAGACCGGGACTAGCGGGAGGGCCTGAGTCCTACAATGAGCAGTTCTTC. This sequence encodes CTSSQGWVRPGLAGGPESYNEQFF.

This chain joins TRBV28 and TRBJ2-4, with D maybe TRBD1 (6 bases). The V and J ends lost 3 bases and 14 bases respectively, with 20 bases between them. This CDR3 region has 14 residues. Germline V gene sequence: CDR1 MDHEN, CDR2 SYDVKM. CDR3 in amino acids: CASSLWDTFPEEYF. CDR3 DNA: TGTGCCAGCAGTTTGTGGGACACCTTCCCGGAGGAGTACTTC.

A note on this clone: This sample includes further DNA sequences coding for the same CDR3. The chain joins TRBV14 to TRBJ1-3; no reliable D call. The CDR3 is 14 amino acids. Between the trimmed V and J ends, which lost 0 bases and 0 bases, there was a span of 3 bases. The germline V gene has CDR1 SGHDN and CDR2 FVKESK. CDR3 amino acids: CASSQDSSGNTIYF. In nucleotides, the CDR3 is TGTGCCAGCAGCCAAGATAGCTCTGGAAACACCATATATTTT.

This clone was counted a few times. V and J are TRBV5-1 and TRBJ2-1; D is unclear. Looked up from germline, CDR1 is SGHRS and CDR2 is YFSETQ. V lost 7 bases, J lost 8 bases, and 19 bases lay in between. The CDR3 contains 14 residues. CDR3 sequence (DNA): TGCGCCAGCGGCTACGGTACTACAAACCATGAGCAGTTCTTC. This gives the protein CASGYGTTNHEQFF.

The chain has TRBV4-1 and TRBJ2-7; 7 bases align to TRBD1. The CDR3 has 21 residues. Germline trimming cut 3 bases from V and 2 bases from J; bases unmatched to any gene: 25. Germline CDR1 reads MGHRA; CDR2 reads YSYEKL. The DNA for the CDR3 is TGCGCCAGCAGCCAGGAGACACAGGGGCCAACTCTCGACCTTCAAACCTACGAGCAGTACTTC. Translating it yields CASSQETQGPTLDLQTYEQYF.

This clone was detected only a few times. One junction end does not reproduce the germline sequence, and a read error may be involved. The rearrangement uses TRBV7-7 and TRBJ2-7; D remains ambiguous. This CDR3 comprises 14 residues. The germline gives CDR1 SSHAT, CDR2 FNYEAQ (reference sequence). Here the CDR3 DNA reads TGTGCTAGCAGCTTCACTTCCTTCAACTACGAGCAGTACTTC. Translated, it gives CASSFTSFNYEQYF.

The J gene is TRBJ2-7, the V gene TRBV10-3, with 12 bases that match TRBD2. From germline, CDR1 is ENHRY and CDR2 SYGVKD. J was trimmed by 0 bases and V by 11 bases; bases with no gene match: 14. CDR3 length equals 17 residues. Written as DNA, the CDR3 is TGTGCCGTCAAAGGACTAGCGGGACCCGGGAGCTCCTACGAGCAGTACTTC. Translating gives CAVKGLAGPGSSYEQYF.

The rearrangement uses TRBV13 and TRBJ2-2; 9 nucleotides align to TRBD2. Trimming cost V 5 bases and J 4 bases; bases outside gene matches: 14. CDR1 is PRHDT and CDR2 is FYEKMQ in the germline V gene (reference sequence). The CDR3 is 18 amino acids. The CDR3 region is CASSPCVQREAFTGELFF. CDR3 nucleotide sequence: TGTGCCAGCAGCCCCTGCGTTCAGCGGGAGGCCTTCACCGGGGAGCTGTTTTTT.

This chain links TRBV2 with TRBJ2-7; 9 bases are a match to TRBD2. CDR3 length: 14 amino acids. Germline trimming cut 7 bases from V and 5 bases from J; bases unmatched to any gene: 9. Germline lookup yields CDR1 SNHLY and CDR2 FYNNEI. The CDR3 region has the DNA TGTGCCAGCACCGGAGGACTAGCGCCCAACGAGCAGTACTTC. Translating gives CASTGGLAPNEQYF.

This chain links TRBV5-6 with TRBJ2-7, with 11 bases matching TRBD2. The trim removed 1 base at V and 3 bases at J, leaving 3 bases unmatched. In germline, CDR1 is SGHDT, CDR2 YYEEEE. The CDR3 contains 15 residues. CDR3 in DNA: TGTGCCAGCAGCTTGTGTGGGACTAGCGGCTACGAGCAGTACTTC. Translating it yields CASSLCGTSGYEQYF. Based on the CDR3 plus reference TRBV5-6 and TRBJ2-7, the full variable domain is DAGVTQSPTHLIKTRGQQVTLRCSPKSGHDTVSWYQQALGQGPQFIFQYYEEEERQRGNFPDRFSGHQFPNYSSELNVNALLLGDSALYLCASSLCGTSGYEQYFGPGTRLTVT.

The chain carries TRBV28 and TRBJ2-1; possibly TRBD1 for D (6 bases). V was pared by 4 bases and J by 14 bases, with 18 bases between. CDR3 length: 13 residues. Germline V CDR1 and CDR2: MDHEN, SYDVKM. This CDR3 reads CASSSRTALEKFF. Here the CDR3 DNA reads TGTGCCAGCAGTTCACGGACAGCCTTAGAGAAGTTCTTC.

The V call is TRBV27, the J call TRBJ2-7; TRBD1 matches at 7 bases. Germline CDR1 and CDR2: MNHEY and SMNVEV (reference sequence). The CDR3 has 15 amino acids. J gave up 2 bases and V 2 bases, and 6 bases lay outside the gene matches. The chain's CDR3 is CASSLGEDRTYEQYF. DNA of the CDR3: TGTGCCAGCAGTTTAGGTGAGGACAGGACCTACGAGCAGTACTTC.

This chain joins TRBV18 and TRBJ2-7; TRBD2 matches at 7 bases. The CDR3 runs 16 residues. With V trimmed by 4 bases and J by 2 bases, 11 bases remained unmatched. Looked up from germline, CDR1 is KGHSH and CDR2 is LQKENI. The CDR3 loop reads CASSLPYRGEPYEQYF. The CDR3 DNA reads as TGTGCCAGCTCACTCCCGTATCGGGGGGAACCCTACGAGCAGTACTTC.

This clone was picked up one time. The V call is TRBV19, the J call TRBJ1-5; the match to TRBD1 covers 8 bases. The CDR3 is made up of 14 amino acids. CDR1 LNHDA and CDR2 SQIVND come from the germline V gene (reference sequence). V dropped 8 bases and J dropped 6; count of bases not matched to a gene: 9. CDR3 bases: TGTGCCAGTTCTACGCAGGGGGCGAGTCAGCCCCAGCATTTT. The encoded protein is CASSTQGASQPQHF.

This chain uses TRBV14 with TRBJ2-3; TRBD2 matches 8 bases. This CDR3 is built from 19 residues. J gave up 0 bases and V 4 bases, and 15 bases lay outside the gene matches. The germline V gene encodes CDR1 SGHDN and CDR2 FVKESK. CDR3 DNA: TGTGCCAGCAGCCCTCGGCGTGCCGCACTAGCGGCTAGCACAGATACGCAGTATTTT. Translation: CASSPRRAALAASTDTQYF.

The chain employs TRBV6-5 and TRBJ2-1; 11 positions match TRBD2. Germline CDR1 MNHEY, CDR2 SVGAGI. Germline trimming cut 6 bases from V and 10 bases from J; bases unmatched to any gene: 2. CDR3 length equals 12 residues. The CDR3 DNA follows: TGTGCCAGCAGCCGGACTAGCGGGGAGCAGTTCTTC. Protein sequence: CASSRTSGEQFF.

The chain is built from TRBV4-1 and TRBJ2-7, with 8 bases lining up with TRBD1. Looked up from germline, CDR1 is MGHRA and CDR2 is YSYEKL. This CDR3 region has 21 residues. With 0 bases clipped from V and 0 bases from J, the junction kept 19 bases outside the gene matches. The CDR3 is CASSQEAHTYRATGVSYEQYF. In DNA form, the CDR3 reads TGCGCCAGCAGCCAAGAGGCCCACACATACAGAGCGACAGGGGTCTCCTACGAGCAGTACTTC.

V gene TRBV6-6 combines with J gene TRBJ1-4; D is perhaps TRBD1 (6 bases). The CDR3 totals 14 residues. The germline V and J ends were trimmed by 6 bases and 5 bases, with 13 bases remaining between them. The germline V gene has CDR1 MNHNY and CDR2 SVGAGI (reference sequence). The CDR3 DNA follows: TGTGCCAGCAGGCCAGGGGCCACGAATGAAAAACTGTTTTTT. Its protein product is CASRPGATNEKLFF.

The rearrangement links TRBV5-4 to TRBJ2-1; 7 positions match TRBD2. With 0 bases clipped from V and 7 bases from J, the junction kept 4 bases outside the gene matches. Per the germline V gene, CDR1 is SGHNT and CDR2 is YYREEE (reference sequence). The length of the CDR3 is 14 residues. In DNA, the CDR3 is TGTGCCAGCAGCTTGGGGCTAGCGGATAATGAGCAGTTCTTC. Its translation is CASSLGLADNEQFF.

Remarks on this clone: The junction departs from the called germline gene at one end, perhaps through a read error. This sequence joins TRBV15 and TRBJ2-7, with 12 bases aligning to TRBD2. Looked up from germline, CDR1 is LNHNV and CDR2 is YYDKDF (reference sequence). The CDR3 length is 16 residues. Here the CDR3 DNA reads TGTGCCACCAGCAGAGATTATTCTAGCGGGAGGGTCCGATGGGACTTC. It encodes CATSRDYSSGRVRWDF.

The genes are TRBV28 and TRBJ2-1; D not resolved. The CDR3 has 15 residues. V dropped 6 bases and J dropped 8 bases, with 20 bases sitting between them. Germline lookup yields CDR1 MDHEN and CDR2 SYDVKM. CDR3 in DNA: TGTGCCAGCAGCTCCGCCACAGAAATTCAGGATGAGCAGTTCTTC. It translates to CASSSATEIQDEQFF. The complete variable domain, with remaining parts taken from reference TRBV28 and TRBJ2-1, reads DVKVTQSSRYLVKRTGEKVFLECVQDMDHENMFWYRQDPGLGLRLIYFSYDVKMKEKGDIPEGYSVSREKKERFSLILESASTNQTSMYLCASSSATEIQDEQFFGPGTRLTVL.

This clone was recorded only once. This sequence joins TRBV6-1 and TRBJ2-1; D may be TRBD2 (6 bases). Trimming took 4 bases from V and 5 from J, leaving 18 bases between them. Per the germline V gene, CDR1 is MNHNS and CDR2 is SASEGT. This CDR3 contains 16 residues. DNA of the CDR3: TGTGCCAGCAGTGTGGCCGGGACTCGCCATAACAATGAGCAGTTCTTC. This sequence encodes CASSVAGTRHNNEQFF.

The chain is built from TRBV21-1 and TRBJ2-7; the D call of TRBD2 is as the table states it, not checked on the DNA. TRBV21-1 has pseudogene status. The CDR3 runs to 15 residues. The CDR3 reads CASSKVESDSYEQYF. The CDR3 nucleotides read TGTGCCAGCAGCAAAGTGGAAAGCGACTCCTACGAGCAGTACTTC.

The chain couples TRBV9 to TRBJ2-2; 8 nucleotides align to TRBD1. Losses at the gene ends were 5 bases for V and 3 bases for J; bases not matched to a gene: 6. Germline values: CDR1 SGDLS, CDR2 YYNGEE. The CDR3 loop spans 15 amino acids. As DNA, the CDR3 is TGTGCCAGCAGGGACAGGGATGACGACACCGGGGAGCTGTTTTTT. It translates to CASRDRDDDTGELFF.

This clone has just one count. V gene TRBV28 combines with J gene TRBJ2-7; unclear D gene. V lost 5 bases, J lost 2 bases, and 13 bases lay in between. Germline CDR1 reads MDHEN; CDR2 reads SYDVKM. The CDR3 loop spans 14 amino acids. As DNA, the CDR3 is TGTGCCAGCAGTCCAGGAATGGCTCCCTACGAGCAGTACTTC. Translating gives CASSPGMAPYEQYF.

V gene TRBV11-3 combines with J gene TRBJ2-5; D gene uncertain. The end of the DNA aligns better with TRBJ2-7, so the J call may be wrong. CDR3 length equals 13 residues. Germline V gives CDR1 SGHNT, CDR2 YENEEA. The CDR3 sequence: CASSSSAPYEQYF. The CDR3 DNA reads as TGTGCCAGCAGCTCAAGTGCGCCCTACGAGCAGTACTTC.